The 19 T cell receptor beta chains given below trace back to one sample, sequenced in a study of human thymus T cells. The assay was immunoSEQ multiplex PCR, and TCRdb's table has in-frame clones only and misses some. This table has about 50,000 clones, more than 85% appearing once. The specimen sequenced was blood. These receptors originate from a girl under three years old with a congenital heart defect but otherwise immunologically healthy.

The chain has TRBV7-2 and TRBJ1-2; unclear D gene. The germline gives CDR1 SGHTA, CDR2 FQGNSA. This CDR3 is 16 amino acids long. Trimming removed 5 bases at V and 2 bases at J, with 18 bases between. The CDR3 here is CASSGPGGLLNYGYTF. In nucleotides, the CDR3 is TGTGCCAGCAGCGGACCTGGTGGCCTACTAAACTATGGCTACACCTTC.

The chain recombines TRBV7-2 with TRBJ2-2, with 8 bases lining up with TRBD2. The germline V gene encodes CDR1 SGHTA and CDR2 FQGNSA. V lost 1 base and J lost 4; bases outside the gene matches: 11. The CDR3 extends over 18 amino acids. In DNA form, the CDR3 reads TGTGCCAGCAGCTTAGAGGCGGGAGGAACAGGGCGCACCGGGGAGCTGTTTTTT. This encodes CASSLEAGGTGRTGELFF.

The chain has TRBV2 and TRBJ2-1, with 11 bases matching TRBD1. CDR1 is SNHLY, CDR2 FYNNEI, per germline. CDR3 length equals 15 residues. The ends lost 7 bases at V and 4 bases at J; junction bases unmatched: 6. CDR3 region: CASNTGTGGYNEQFF. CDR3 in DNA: TGTGCCAGCAATACCGGGACAGGGGGTTACAATGAGCAGTTCTTC.

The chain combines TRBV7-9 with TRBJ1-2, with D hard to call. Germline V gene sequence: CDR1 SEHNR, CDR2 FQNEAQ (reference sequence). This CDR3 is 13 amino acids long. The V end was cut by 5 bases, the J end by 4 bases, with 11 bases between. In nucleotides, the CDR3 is TGTGCCAGCAGCCTGACGGATCCCTATGGCTACACCTTC. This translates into CASSLTDPYGYTF.

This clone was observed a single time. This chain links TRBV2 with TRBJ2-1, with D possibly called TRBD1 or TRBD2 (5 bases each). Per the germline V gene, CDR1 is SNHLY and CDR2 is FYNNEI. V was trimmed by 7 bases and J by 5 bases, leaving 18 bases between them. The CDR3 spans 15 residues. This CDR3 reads CASKRTTQGDNEQFF. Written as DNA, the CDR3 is TGTGCCAGCAAGCGGACCACGCAGGGAGACAATGAGCAGTTCTTC.

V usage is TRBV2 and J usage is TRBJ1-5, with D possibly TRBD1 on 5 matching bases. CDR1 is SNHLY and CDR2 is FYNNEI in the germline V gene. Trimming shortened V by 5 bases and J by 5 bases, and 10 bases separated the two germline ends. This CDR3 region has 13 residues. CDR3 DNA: TGTGCCAGCAGTCTGGGGGGGTATCAGCCCCAGCATTTT. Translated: CASSLGGYQPQHF.

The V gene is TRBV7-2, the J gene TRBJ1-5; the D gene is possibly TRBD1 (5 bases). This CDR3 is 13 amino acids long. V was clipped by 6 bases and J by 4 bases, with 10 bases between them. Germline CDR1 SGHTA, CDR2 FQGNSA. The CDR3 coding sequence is TGTGCCAGCAGACTGGGGGGAAATCAGCCCCAGCATTTT. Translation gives CASRLGGNQPQHF.

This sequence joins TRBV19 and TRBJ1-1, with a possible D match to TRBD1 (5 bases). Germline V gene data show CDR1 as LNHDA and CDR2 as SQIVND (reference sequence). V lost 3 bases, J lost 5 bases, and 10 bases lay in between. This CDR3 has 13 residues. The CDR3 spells CASSIKGVTEAFF. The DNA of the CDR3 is TGTGCCAGTAGTATCAAAGGGGTAACTGAAGCTTTCTTT.

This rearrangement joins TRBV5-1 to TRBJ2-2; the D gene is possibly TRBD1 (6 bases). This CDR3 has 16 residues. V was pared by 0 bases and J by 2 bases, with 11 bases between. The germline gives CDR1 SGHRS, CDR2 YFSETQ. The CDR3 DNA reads TGCGCCAGCAGCTTGGAGGACAGATCAAACACCGGGGAGCTGTTTTTT. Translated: CASSLEDRSNTGELFF.

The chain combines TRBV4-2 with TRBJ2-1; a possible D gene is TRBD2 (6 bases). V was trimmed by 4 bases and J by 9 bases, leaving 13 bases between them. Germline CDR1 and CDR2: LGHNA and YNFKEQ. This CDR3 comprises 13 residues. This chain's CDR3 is CASSRWDSGEQFF. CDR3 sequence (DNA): TGTGCCAGCAGCCGCTGGGACTCCGGTGAGCAGTTCTTC.

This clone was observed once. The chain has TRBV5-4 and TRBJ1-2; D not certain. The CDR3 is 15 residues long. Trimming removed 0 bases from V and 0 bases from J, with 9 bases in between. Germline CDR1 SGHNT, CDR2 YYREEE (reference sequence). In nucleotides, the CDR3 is TGTGCCAGCAGCTTGGATCCGGGAGCTAACTATGGCTACACCTTC. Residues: CASSLDPGANYGYTF.

CDR3 nucleotide sequence: TGTGCCAGCAGGACCCGGCGGGGAGGGGGCCGCTACAATGAGCAGTTCTTC. It yields the protein CASRTRRGGGRYNEQFF. V usage is TRBV2 and J usage is TRBJ2-1; D tentatively fits TRBD1 or TRBD2 (7 bases each). The CDR3 runs to 17 residues. CDR1 and CDR2 (germline): SNHLY, FYNNEI. Deletions cut 6 bases from V and 3 bases from J, with 21 bases between.

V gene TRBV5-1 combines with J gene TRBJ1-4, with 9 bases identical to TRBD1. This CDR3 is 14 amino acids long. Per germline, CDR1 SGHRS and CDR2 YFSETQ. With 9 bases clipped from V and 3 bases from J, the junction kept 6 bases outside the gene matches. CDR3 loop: CATRGQGSNEKLFF. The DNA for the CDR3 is TGCGCCACCCGAGGACAGGGGTCTAATGAAAAACTGTTTTTT.

The CDR3 coding sequence is TGTGCCAGCAGTTACAGGGAATGGACTGAAGCTTTCTTT. This encodes CASSYREWTEAFF. This sequence joins TRBV2 and TRBJ1-1, with D perhaps TRBD1 (6 bases). The CDR3 has 13 amino acids. The ends were cut back, 5 bases at V and 5 bases at J, with 12 bases in the middle. CDR1 and CDR2 from the germline V gene are SNHLY and FYNNEI.

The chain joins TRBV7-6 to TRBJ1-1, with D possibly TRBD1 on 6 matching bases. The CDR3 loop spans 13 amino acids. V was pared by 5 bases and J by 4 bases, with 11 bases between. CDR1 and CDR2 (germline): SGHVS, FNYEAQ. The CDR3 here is CASSQGGGTEAFF. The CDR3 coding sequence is TGTGCCAGCAGCCAAGGGGGGGGCACTGAAGCTTTCTTT. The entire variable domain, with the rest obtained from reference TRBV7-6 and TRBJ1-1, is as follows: GAGVSQSPRYKVTKRGQDVALRCDPISGHVSLYWYRQALGQGPEFLTYFNYEAQQDKSGLPNDRFSAERPEGSISTLTIQRTEQRDSAMYRCASSQGGGTEAFFGQGTRLTVV.

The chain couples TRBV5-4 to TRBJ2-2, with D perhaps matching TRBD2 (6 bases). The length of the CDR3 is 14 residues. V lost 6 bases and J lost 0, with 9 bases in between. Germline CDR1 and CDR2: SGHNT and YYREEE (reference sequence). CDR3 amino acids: CASKTRPNTGELFF. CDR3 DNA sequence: TGTGCCAGCAAGACTAGACCGAACACCGGGGAGCTGTTTTTT.

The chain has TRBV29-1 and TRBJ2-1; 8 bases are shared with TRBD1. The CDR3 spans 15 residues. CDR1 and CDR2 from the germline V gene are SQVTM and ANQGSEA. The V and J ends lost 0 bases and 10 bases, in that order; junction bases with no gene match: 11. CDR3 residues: CSVEDIPGQGKEQFF. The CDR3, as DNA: TGCAGCGTTGAAGATATCCCAGGACAGGGAAAGGAGCAGTTCTTC.

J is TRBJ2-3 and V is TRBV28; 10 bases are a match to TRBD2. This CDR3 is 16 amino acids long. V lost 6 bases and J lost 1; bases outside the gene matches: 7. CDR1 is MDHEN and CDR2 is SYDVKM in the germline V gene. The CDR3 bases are TGTGCCAGCAGGGGACAAGGACTAGCGGGCACAGATACGCAGTATTTT. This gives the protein CASRGQGLAGTDTQYF. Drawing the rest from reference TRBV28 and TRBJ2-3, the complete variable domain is DVKVTQSSRYLVKRTGEKVFLECVQDMDHENMFWYRQDPGLGLRLIYFSYDVKMKEKGDIPEGYSVSREKKERFSLILESASTNQTSMYLCASRGQGLAGTDTQYFGPGTRLTVL.

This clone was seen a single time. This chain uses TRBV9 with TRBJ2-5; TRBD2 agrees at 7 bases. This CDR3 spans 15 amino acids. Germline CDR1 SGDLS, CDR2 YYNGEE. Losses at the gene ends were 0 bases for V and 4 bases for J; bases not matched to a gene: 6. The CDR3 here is CASSVGAGVRETQYF. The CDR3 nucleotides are TGTGCCAGCAGCGTAGGGGCGGGAGTTCGAGAGACCCAGTACTTC.